This passage covers 23 T cell receptor beta chains from one sample sequenced in a study of cytomegalovirus exposure and HLA in healthy donors. Produced via immunoSEQ multiplex PCR; TCRdb's table is partial and in-frame only. Altogether roughly 120,000 clones are present, approximately 90% being singletons, with the ten largest covering over 1.5%. Material for sequencing was PBMCs. All receptors derive from a woman between 18 and 29 years old in good health and CMV-seronegative.

V usage is TRBV4-1 and J usage is TRBJ1-4; tentative D call: TRBD1 (5 bases). CDR3 length: 18 residues. V lost 6 bases, J lost 0 bases, and 20 bases lay in between. Per the germline V gene, CDR1 is MGHRA and CDR2 is YSYEKL. The DNA of the CDR3 is TGCGCCAGCAGTCGAAGGGGAGAGGGAGGTGCAACTAATGAAAAACTGTTTTTT. This codes for CASSRRGEGGATNEKLFF.

The genes are TRBV19 and TRBJ1-2, with 8 bases aligning to TRBD1. CDR3 size: 16 residues. Germline-derived CDR1 and CDR2 are LNHDA and SQIVND (reference sequence). Germline trimming cut 5 bases from V and 5 bases from J; bases unmatched to any gene: 13. The CDR3 protein is CASSLNTGGDGYGYTF. CDR3 sequence (DNA): TGTGCCAGTAGTTTGAATACAGGGGGAGATGGTTATGGCTACACCTTC.

This clone has only a few counts. The chain employs TRBV28 and TRBJ1-6, with D possibly TRBD1 on 5 matching bases. The CDR3 is 14 residues long. V shed 6 bases and J shed 6 bases, with 12 bases lying between them. CDR1 is MDHEN, CDR2 SYDVKM, per germline. The DNA for the CDR3 is TGTGCCAGCAGCCCCGACAGTTCTAATTCACCCCTCCACTTT. It is translated as CASSPDSSNSPLHF.

The gene calls are TRBV7-3 and TRBJ2-7, with 10 bases that match TRBD2. This CDR3 comprises 17 residues. The junction had 7 bases not matched to a gene; V was cut back by 0 bases and J by 2 bases. The germline V gene encodes CDR1 SGHTA and CDR2 FQGTGA. The CDR3 reads CASSLTSSGSPTYEQYF. CDR3 bases: TGTGCCAGCAGCTTAACTTCTAGCGGGAGTCCTACCTACGAGCAGTACTTC.

V is TRBV7-2 and J is TRBJ2-7; 8 nucleotides align to TRBD1. Trimming cost V 5 bases and J 2 bases; bases outside gene matches: 8. There are 15 residues in the CDR3. The germline V gene has CDR1 SGHTA and CDR2 FQGNSA. The CDR3 DNA follows: TGTGCCAGCAGCCTAACCGGGACAGGACCCTACGAGCAGTACTTC. Protein sequence: CASSLTGTGPYEQYF.

The chain combines TRBV28 with TRBJ1-2; the match to TRBD1 covers 7 bases. The length of the CDR3 is 13 residues. V lost 6 bases to trimming and J lost 4 bases; unmatched junction nucleotides: 5. Germline loops: CDR1 MDHEN, CDR2 SYDVKM. The CDR3 protein is CASRQGRVYGYTF. The CDR3 DNA is TGTGCCAGCAGACAGGGGCGAGTCTATGGCTACACCTTC.

The chain recombines TRBV30 with TRBJ2-1; tentatively, D is TRBD1 (6 bases). The CDR3 contains 13 residues. Trimming pared 7 bases from V and 0 bases from J, leaving 10 bases between. Germline values: CDR1 GTSNPN, CDR2 SVGIG (reference sequence). As DNA, the CDR3 is TGTGCCTCCTCAGGGGACTCCTACAATGAGCAGTTCTTC. Residues: CASSGDSYNEQFF.

This sequence joins TRBV5-1 and TRBJ1-1; no clear D gene. The CDR3 consists of 15 residues. Trimming removed 5 bases at V and 1 base at J, with 15 bases between. Germline CDR1 reads SGHRS; CDR2 reads YFSETQ. CDR3 protein: CASSTDPPPNTEAFF. CDR3 in DNA: TGCGCCAGCAGTACAGACCCCCCTCCGAACACTGAAGCTTTCTTT.

In this sample, this clone turned up a few times. This chain uses TRBV4-3 with TRBJ2-7, with 8 bases lining up with TRBD2. The CDR3 extends over 17 amino acids. Germline trimming cut 0 bases from V and 2 bases from J; bases unmatched to any gene: 9. The germline V gene has CDR1 LGHNA and CDR2 YSLEER. In DNA form, the CDR3 reads TGCGCCAGCAGCCAAGATGAGCGGGGGCGCTCCCCCTACGAGCAGTACTTC. Translating gives CASSQDERGRSPYEQYF.

The J gene is TRBJ1-1, the V gene TRBV28; D might be TRBD1 (6 bases). The CDR3 sequence is 16 residues long. The germline gives CDR1 MDHEN, CDR2 SYDVKM. V was clipped by 4 bases and J by 1 base, with 16 bases between them. In DNA, the CDR3 is TGTGCCAGCAGTTGGAATGGCAGGGGTCGGAACACTGAAGCTTTCTTT. Residues: CASSWNGRGRNTEAFF.

This chain connects TRBV14 to TRBJ2-7, with D possibly TRBD2 on 5 matching bases. CDR1 and CDR2 from the germline V gene are SGHDN and FVKESK. Trimming pared 1 base from V and 3 bases from J, leaving 19 bases between. The CDR3 is 17 amino acids. CDR3 sequence reads: CASSQVGVAGAHYEQYF. In DNA form, the CDR3 reads TGTGCCAGCAGCCAAGTCGGTGTGGCGGGCGCCCACTACGAGCAGTACTTC.

The gene calls are TRBV28 and TRBJ1-1; 7 nucleotides match TRBD1. Looked up from germline, CDR1 is MDHEN and CDR2 is SYDVKM. The CDR3 totals 15 residues. V dropped 5 bases and J dropped 5; count of bases not matched to a gene: 11. The CDR3: CASSPIAGGRTEAFF. Here the CDR3 DNA reads TGTGCCAGCAGTCCAATCGCAGGGGGTAGGACTGAAGCTTTCTTT.

This chain connects TRBV27 to TRBJ1-3, with 7 positions matching TRBD1. Germline CDR1 and CDR2: MNHEY and SMNVEV (reference sequence). The ends lost 8 bases at V and 3 bases at J; junction bases unmatched: 10. This CDR3 has 15 amino acids. The CDR3 nucleotides read TGTGCCAGCTCCTCAGATGGGACAGTTGGAAACACCATATATTTT. It is translated as CASSSDGTVGNTIYF.

This chain uses TRBV7-9 with TRBJ2-5, with 11 bases aligning to TRBD2. V was pared by 4 bases and J by 2 bases, with 9 bases of the junction left unmatched. The CDR3 runs to 17 residues. Germline V lookup: CDR1 SEHNR, CDR2 FQNEAQ (reference sequence). DNA of the CDR3: TGTGCCAGCAGCTCCTGGAGGACTAGCGGGTCGCAAGAGACCCAGTACTTC. It encodes CASSSWRTSGSQETQYF.

The genes are TRBV27 and TRBJ2-2; TRBD1 matches at 9 bases. V shed 5 bases and J 4 bases; nucleotides not matched to a gene: 8. Looked up from germline, CDR1 is MNHEY and CDR2 is SMNVEV (reference sequence). The CDR3 has 16 residues. This CDR3 is CASSPLGDRVTGELFF. The CDR3 region has the DNA TGTGCCAGCAGTCCCTTGGGGGACAGGGTCACCGGGGAGCTGTTTTTT.

This clone turned up a few times. The chain carries TRBV7-9 and TRBJ1-3, with D hard to call. Germline CDR1 SEHNR, CDR2 FQNEAQ (reference sequence). The V end was cut by 1 base, the J end by 0 bases, with 7 bases between. The CDR3 totals 15 residues. The chain's CDR3 is CASSLDRISGNTIYF. For the CDR3, the DNA is TGTGCCAGCAGCTTAGACAGAATCTCTGGAAACACCATATATTTT.

This clone was seen just once. The J gene is TRBJ2-1, the V gene TRBV11-1, with D tentatively TRBD1 (5 bases). Germline CDR1 SGHAT, CDR2 FQDESV (reference sequence). The CDR3 has 11 residues. Trimming stripped 3 bases from V and 10 bases from J, with 7 bases between. As DNA, the CDR3 is TGTGCCAGCAGCTTGGACATCGAGCAGTTCTTC. It codes for CASSLDIEQFF.

The CDR3 region is CASSYSILYEQYF. In nucleotides, the CDR3 is TGTGCCAGCAGTTACTCGATACTTTACGAGCAGTACTTC. This chain joins TRBV6-5 and TRBJ2-7, with D unresolved. The germline V and J ends were trimmed by 0 bases and 4 bases, with 7 bases remaining between them. Germline V gene lookup returns CDR1 MNHEY and CDR2 SVGAGI. The CDR3 sequence is 13 residues long.

The V gene is TRBV7-2, the J gene TRBJ1-2; 7 bases are a match to TRBD1. In germline, CDR1 is SGHTA, CDR2 FQGNSA. Unmatched junction bases numbered 3, after V lost 4 bases and J lost 4 bases. This CDR3 contains 13 residues. The CDR3 region is CASSSRQGYGYTF. The DNA for the CDR3 is TGTGCCAGCAGCTCACGACAGGGCTATGGCTACACCTTC.

The chain links TRBV30 to TRBJ1-1; D is ambiguous. Looked up from germline, CDR1 is GTSNPN and CDR2 is SVGIG (reference sequence). V was cut by 1 base and J by 11 bases, with 20 bases left in between. The CDR3 extends over 14 amino acids. CDR3 protein: CAWSDTPGPLTAFF. DNA of the CDR3: TGTGCCTGGAGTGACACTCCGGGTCCTCTTACCGCTTTCTTT.

This clone has a count of ten or more. The chain joins TRBV7-2 to TRBJ2-1; 12 bases agree with TRBD1. The CDR3 length is 15 residues. V was pared by 5 bases and J by 7 bases, with 6 bases of the junction left unmatched. Germline CDR1 SGHTA, CDR2 FQGNSA. The CDR3, as DNA: TGTGCCAGCAGCGCGGGGACAGGGGGCAGGAATGAGCAGTTCTTC. This codes for CASSAGTGGRNEQFF.

The chain joins TRBV7-2 to TRBJ2-1; TRBD1 matches at 7 bases. CDR3 length equals 15 residues. J lost 3 bases, V lost 2 bases, and 4 bases had no gene match. Germline assignment: CDR1 SGHTA and CDR2 FQGNSA. CDR3 in DNA: TGTGCCAGCAGCTTAATCACAGGGGTCTACAATGAGCAGTTCTTC. Amino acid sequence: CASSLITGVYNEQFF.

The gene calls are TRBV4-2 and TRBJ1-1; D remains ambiguous. The V end lost 1 base, the J end lost 1 base, and 7 bases lay between the germline ends. Germline values: CDR1 LGHNA, CDR2 YNFKEQ. The CDR3 length is 14 residues. The CDR3 nucleotides read TGTGCCAGCAGCCAAGTTCGAGGGAACACTGAAGCTTTCTTT. Its protein is CASSQVRGNTEAFF.